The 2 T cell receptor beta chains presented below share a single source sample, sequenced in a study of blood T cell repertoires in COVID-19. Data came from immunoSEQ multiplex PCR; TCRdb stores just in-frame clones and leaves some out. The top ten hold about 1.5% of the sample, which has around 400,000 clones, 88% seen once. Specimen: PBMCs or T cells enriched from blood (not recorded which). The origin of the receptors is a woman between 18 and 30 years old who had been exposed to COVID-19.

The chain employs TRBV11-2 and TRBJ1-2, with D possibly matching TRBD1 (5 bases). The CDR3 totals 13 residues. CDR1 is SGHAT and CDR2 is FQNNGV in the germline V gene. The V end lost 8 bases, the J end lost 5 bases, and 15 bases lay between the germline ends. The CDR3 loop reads CASLGGESYGYTF. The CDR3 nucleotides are TGTGCCAGCCTGGGGGGGGAGTCGTATGGCTACACCTTC.

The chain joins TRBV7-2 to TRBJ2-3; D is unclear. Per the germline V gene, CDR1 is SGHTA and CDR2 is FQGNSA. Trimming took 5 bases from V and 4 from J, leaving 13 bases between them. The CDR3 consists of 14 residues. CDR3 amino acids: CASSLTSVADTQYF. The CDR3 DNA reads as TGTGCCAGCAGCCTGACCAGCGTAGCAGATACGCAGTATTTT. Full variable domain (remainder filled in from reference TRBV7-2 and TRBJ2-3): GAGVSQSPSNKVTEKGKDVELRCDPISGHTALYWYRQSLGQGLEFLIYFQGNSAPDKSGLPSDRFSAERTGGSVSTLTIQRTQQEDSAVYLCASSLTSVADTQYFGPGTRLTVL.